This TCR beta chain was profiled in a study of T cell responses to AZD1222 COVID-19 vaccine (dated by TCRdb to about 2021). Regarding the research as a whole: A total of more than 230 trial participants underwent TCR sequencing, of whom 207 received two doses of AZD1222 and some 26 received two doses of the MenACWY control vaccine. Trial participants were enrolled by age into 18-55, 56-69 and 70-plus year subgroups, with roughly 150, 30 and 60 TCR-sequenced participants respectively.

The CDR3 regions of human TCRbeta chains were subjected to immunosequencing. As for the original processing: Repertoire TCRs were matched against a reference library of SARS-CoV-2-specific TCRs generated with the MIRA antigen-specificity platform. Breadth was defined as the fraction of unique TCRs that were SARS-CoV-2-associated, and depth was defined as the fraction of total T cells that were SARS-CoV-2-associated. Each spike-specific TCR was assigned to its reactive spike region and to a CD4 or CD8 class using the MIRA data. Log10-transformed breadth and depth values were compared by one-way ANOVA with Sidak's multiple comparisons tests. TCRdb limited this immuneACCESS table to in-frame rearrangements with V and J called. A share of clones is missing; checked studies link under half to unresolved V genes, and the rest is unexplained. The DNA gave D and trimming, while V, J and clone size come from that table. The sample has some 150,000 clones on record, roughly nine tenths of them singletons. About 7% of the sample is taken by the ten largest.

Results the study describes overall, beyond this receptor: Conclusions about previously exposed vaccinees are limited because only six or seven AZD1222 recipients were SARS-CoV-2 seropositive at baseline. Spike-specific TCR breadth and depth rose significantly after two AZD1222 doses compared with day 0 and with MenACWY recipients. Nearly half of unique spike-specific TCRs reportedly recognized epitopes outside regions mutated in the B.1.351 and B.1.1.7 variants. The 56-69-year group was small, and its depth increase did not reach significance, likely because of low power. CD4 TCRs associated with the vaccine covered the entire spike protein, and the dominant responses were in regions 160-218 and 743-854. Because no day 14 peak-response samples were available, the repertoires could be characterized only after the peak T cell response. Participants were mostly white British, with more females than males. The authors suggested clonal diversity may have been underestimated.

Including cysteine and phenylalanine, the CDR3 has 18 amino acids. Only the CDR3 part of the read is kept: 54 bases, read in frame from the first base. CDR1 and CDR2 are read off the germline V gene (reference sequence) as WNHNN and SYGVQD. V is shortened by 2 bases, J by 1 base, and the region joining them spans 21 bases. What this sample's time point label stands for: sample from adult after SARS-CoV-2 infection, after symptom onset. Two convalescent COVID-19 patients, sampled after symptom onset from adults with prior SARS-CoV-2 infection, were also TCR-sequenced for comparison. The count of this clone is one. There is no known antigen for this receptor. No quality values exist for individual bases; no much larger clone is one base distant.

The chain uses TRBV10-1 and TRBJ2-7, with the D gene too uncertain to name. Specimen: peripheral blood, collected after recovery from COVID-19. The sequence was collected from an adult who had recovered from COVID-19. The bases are TGCGCCAGCAGTGAGCCGGTCCCCGTTGCTAGGAGTTCCTACGAGCAGTACTTC. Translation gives CASSEPVPVARSSYEQYF.